This is a list of T cell receptor beta chains from one sample in a study of regulatory T cells in long-lasting Graves disease. TCRdb fed the multiplex PCR reads into MiXCR, producing one record per CDR3 protein. The data contain under 250,000 distinct CDR3 sequences, roughly a fifth of them seen just once; the ten biggest clones take up 14%. The sample consisted of peripheral blood mononuclear cells (PBMCs), taken at new diagnosis, from a patient treated with antithyroid drugs. Receptors originate from a female donor with Graves disease. Both conserved end residues are part of each CDR3. The D gene is left open where the match is weak. Size is omitted from some rows. Given values are once, few, many or a class for expanded clones.

>TRBV7-6|-|TRBJ2-7|many
CASSLALKDEQYF
TGTGCCAGCAGCTTAGCGCTAAAAGACGAGCAGTACTTC
>TRBV20-1|-|TRBJ2-1|many
CSARDKTRGNFEQFF
TGCAGTGCTAGAGATAAAACTCGGGGGAACTTTGAGCAGTTCTTC
>TRBV5-1|TRBD2|TRBJ2-1|many
CASSLVLAGNEQFF
TGCGCCAGCAGCTTGGTTCTAGCGGGAAATGAGCAGTTCTTC
>TRBV11-3|TRBD1|TRBJ1-5|-
CASSLIQGSSNQPQHF
TGTGCCAGCAGCTTAATACAGGGGTCCAGCAATCAGCCCCAGCATTTT
>TRBV18|TRBD1|TRBJ2-3|many
CASSPDRGGIDTQYF
TGTGCCAGCTCCCCCGACAGGGGTGGGATAGATACGCAGTATTTT
>TRBV12-3/TRBV12-4|TRBD1|TRBJ2-3|-
CASSPGTDAQYF
TGTGCCAGCAGTCCAGGGACAGATGCGCAGTATTTT
>TRBV18|-|TRBJ2-5|-
CASSPRQEETQYF
TGTGCCAGCTCACCTCGACAAGAAGAGACCCAGTACTTC
>TRBV12-3/TRBV12-4|-|TRBJ2-5|many
CASSLEQGLRETQYF
TGTGCCAGCAGTTTAGAGCAGGGTTTGAGGGAGACCCAGTACTTC
>TRBV7-2|-|TRBJ2-7|many
CASSLSGAYSYEQYF
TGTGCCAGCAGCTTATCGGGGGCCTACTCCTACGAGCAGTACTTC
>TRBV7-2|TRBD2|TRBJ2-3|many
CASTERGFTDTQYF
TGTGCCAGCACCGAGCGGGGTTTCACAGATACGCAGTATTTT
>TRBV20-1|-|TRBJ2-1|many
CSAPTGYGDNEQFF
TGCAGTGCTCCCACAGGGTACGGGGACAATGAGCAGTTCTTC
>TRBV20-1|TRBD1|TRBJ1-6|-
CSARGQGGYNSPPHF
TGCAGTGCTAGAGGACAGGGGGGGTATAATTCACCCCCCCACTTT
>TRBV5-8|TRBD1|TRBJ2-1|-
CASSWGMDRGQFF
TGTGCCAGCAGTTGGGGGATGGACAGGGGCCAGTTCTTC
>TRBV10-3|-|TRBJ2-2|many
CATTEVVTGELFF
TGTGCCACAACGGAGGTTGTCACCGGGGAGCTGTTTTTT
>TRBV6-2/TRBV6-3|TRBD2|TRBJ2-3|-
CASSYSMASGVPDTQYF
TGTGCCAGCAGTTACTCGATGGCTAGCGGGGTACCAGATACGCAGTATTTT
>TRBV20-1|-|TRBJ2-3|many
CSARDPRLGGPTDTQYF
TGCAGTGCTAGAGATCCCCGACTGGGCGGACCCACAGATACGCAGTATTTT
>TRBV10-3|-|TRBJ2-7|-
CAISGGLSYEQYF
TGTGCCATCAGTGGGGGACTCTCCTACGAGCAGTACTTC
>TRBV9|-|TRBJ1-2|few
CASSVGSRSLPYGYTF
TGTGCCAGCAGCGTAGGGTCCAGGTCCCTCCCCTATGGCTACACCTTC
>TRBV11-3|-|TRBJ2-1|many
CASSLTGSYNEQFF
TGTGCCAGCAGCTTAACAGGGTCCTACAATGAGCAGTTCTTC
>TRBV6-2/TRBV6-3|TRBD1|TRBJ1-2|many
CASSYSRGQGHGYTF
TGTGCCAGCAGTTACTCTAGGGGACAGGGACATGGCTACACCTTC
>TRBV7-6|-|TRBJ1-1|few
CASSLGGMGRPLWGAFF
TGTGCCAGCAGCTTAGGGGGGATGGGGCGACCGCTGTGGGGAGCTTTCTTT
>TRBV6-6|TRBD2|TRBJ2-5|many
CASSYSASGSKTQYF
TGTGCCAGCAGTTACTCGGCTAGCGGGAGTAAGACCCAGTACTTC
>TRBV27|TRBD1|TRBJ2-1|-
CASSVDRGLYNEQFF
TGTGCCAGCAGTGTCGACAGGGGCCTCTACAATGAGCAGTTCTTC
>TRBV29-1|-|TRBJ1-2|many
CSVSRDRYGYTF
TGCAGCGTAAGCAGGGATCGCTATGGCTACACCTTC
>TRBV7-9|-|TRBJ2-5|many
CASSSDSSRETQYF
TGTGCCAGCAGCTCTGACAGCTCGCGAGAGACCCAGTACTTC
>TRBV28|-|TRBJ2-5|many
CATHRGSRETQYF
TGTGCCACCCACCGGGGGTCTCGAGAGACCCAGTACTTC
>TRBV7-2|-|TRBJ2-1|many
CASSLGWLDYEQFF
TGTGCCAGCAGCTTAGGGTGGCTAGACTATGAGCAGTTCTTC
>TRBV11-3|-|TRBJ1-2|many
CASSLLPLPDYGYTF
TGTGCCAGCAGCTTACTCCCCTTGCCCGACTATGGCTACACCTTC
>TRBV20-1|-|TRBJ2-3|many
CSATRDPFGDTQYF
TGCAGTGCTACCCGGGACCCCTTCGGGGATACGCAGTATTTT
>TRBV5-4|-|TRBJ1-2|-
CASSYNNGGTNYGYTF
TGTGCCAGCAGCTATAATAACGGAGGTACTAACTATGGCTACACCTTC
>TRBV5-6|-|TRBJ1-5|many
CASSLTAGDQPQHF
TGTGCCAGCAGCTTGACGGCAGGGGATCAGCCCCAGCATTTT
>TRBV19|-|TRBJ1-2|-
CASKGTQAIYGYTF
TGTGCCAGTAAAGGGACACAGGCAATCTATGGCTACACCTTC
>TRBV13|TRBD1|TRBJ1-1|-
CASSPGDRGETLPF
TGTGCCAGCAGCCCAGGAGACAGGGGCGAAACCCTTCCCTTT
>TRBV20-1|-|TRBJ2-4|many
CSARTGSAQNIQYF
TGCAGTGCTAGAACTGGGTCAGCCCAAAACATTCAGTACTTC
>TRBV3-1|TRBD1|TRBJ1-6|-
CASSQDWRQGFSPLHF
TGTGCCAGCAGCCAAGATTGGCGACAGGGCTTTTCACCCCTCCACTTT
>TRBV5-1|-|TRBJ2-3|many
CASTQGTDTQYF
TGCGCCAGCACCCAGGGCACAGATACGCAGTATTTT
>TRBV7-2|-|TRBJ1-1|-
CASSTQPKTEAFF
TGTGCCAGCAGCACCCAACCCAAGACTGAAGCTTTCTTT
>TRBV7-8|-|TRBJ1-4|few
CASSPRVGGEKLFF
TGTGCCAGCAGCCCCCGGGTCGGAGGAGAAAAACTGTTTTTT
>TRBV19|-|TRBJ1-6|-
CASSMDYWLHF
TGTGCCAGTAGTATGGATTATTGGCTCCACTTT
>TRBV7-7|-|TRBJ2-3|many
CASSLDGFTDTQYF
TGTGCCAGCAGCTTAGATGGATTCACAGATACGCAGTATTTT
>TRBV4-2|-|TRBJ2-7|many
CASSQETGQSYEQYF
TGTGCCAGCAGCCAAGAAACCGGACAGTCCTACGAGCAGTACTTC
>TRBV6-1|-|TRBJ1-4|many
CASRQLGQPATNEKLFF
TGTGCCAGCAGACAACTAGGACAGCCTGCAACTAATGAAAAACTGTTTTTT
>TRBV10-3|-|TRBJ2-5|many
CAISESSGVETQYF
TGTGCCATCAGTGAGTCGTCAGGGGTTGAGACCCAGTACTTC
>TRBV6-1|TRBD2|TRBJ2-1|few
CASKRLAGNNEQFF
TGTGCCAGCAAGCGACTAGCGGGAAACAATGAGCAGTTCTTC
>TRBV12-3/TRBV12-4|-|TRBJ2-3|many
CASSPDRTDTQYF
TGTGCCAGCAGTCCCGATAGGACAGATACGCAGTATTTT
>TRBV6-5|-|TRBJ2-2|few
CASSYSIYTGELFF
TGTGCCAGCAGTTACTCGATCTACACCGGGGAGCTGTTTTTT
>TRBV6-2/TRBV6-3|TRBD1|TRBJ1-1|many
CASSYSRPGQKGGAFF
TGTGCCAGCAGTTACTCCCGACCGGGACAGAAGGGGGGAGCTTTCTTT
>TRBV28|-|TRBJ1-1|many
CASGPRTEAFF
TGTGCCTCGGGCCCGCGGACTGAAGCTTTCTTT
>TRBV3-1|-|TRBJ1-2|many
CASSHVDGGSGYTF
TGTGCCAGCAGCCATGTGGACGGGGGAAGTGGCTACACCTTC
>TRBV11-3|-|TRBJ2-1|many
CASSLDPLEGNEQFF
TGTGCCAGCAGCTTAGATCCCCTTGAGGGTAATGAGCAGTTCTTC
>TRBV20-1|TRBD2|TRBJ2-5|many
CSASTASGFSGTQYF
TGCAGTGCTAGTACGGCTAGCGGATTCTCCGGGACCCAGTACTTC
>TRBV28|TRBD2|TRBJ2-1|many
CASSWGGSHNEQFF
TGTGCCAGCAGTTGGGGGGGAAGCCACAATGAGCAGTTCTTC
>TRBV2|TRBD1|TRBJ2-6|many
CASSERGGGQGLSGANVLTF
TGTGCCAGCAGTGAACGGGGTGGAGGACAGGGTTTATCTGGGGCCAACGTCCTGACTTTC
>TRBV20-1|-|TRBJ2-7|-
CSASYRDRGRVEQYF
TGCAGTGCTAGCTACCGGGACCGTGGACGGGTTGAGCAGTACTTC
>TRBV11-2|-|TRBJ1-1|many
CASSLVSPNTEAFF
TGTGCCAGCAGCTTAGTCTCCCCGAACACTGAAGCTTTCTTT
>TRBV19|-|TRBJ1-2|few
CASSRQVSAGYTF
TGTGCCAGTAGTAGACAGGTCTCGGCTGGCTACACCTTC
>TRBV2|-|TRBJ2-7|-
CASSGPWYEQYF
TGTGCCAGCAGTGGGCCTTGGTACGAGCAGTACTTC
>TRBV2|-|TRBJ2-7|many
CASSEGDGGVQYF
TGTGCCAGCAGTGAAGGAGACGGAGGAGTGCAGTACTTC
>TRBV11-2|TRBD1|TRBJ1-1|many
CASSLVLGQGAKNTEAFF
TGTGCCAGCAGCTTAGTTTTGGGACAGGGGGCTAAGAACACTGAAGCTTTCTTT
>TRBV2|-|TRBJ2-7|many
CASSDGFTTYEQYF
TGTGCCAGCAGTGATGGCTTTACCACTTACGAGCAGTACTTC